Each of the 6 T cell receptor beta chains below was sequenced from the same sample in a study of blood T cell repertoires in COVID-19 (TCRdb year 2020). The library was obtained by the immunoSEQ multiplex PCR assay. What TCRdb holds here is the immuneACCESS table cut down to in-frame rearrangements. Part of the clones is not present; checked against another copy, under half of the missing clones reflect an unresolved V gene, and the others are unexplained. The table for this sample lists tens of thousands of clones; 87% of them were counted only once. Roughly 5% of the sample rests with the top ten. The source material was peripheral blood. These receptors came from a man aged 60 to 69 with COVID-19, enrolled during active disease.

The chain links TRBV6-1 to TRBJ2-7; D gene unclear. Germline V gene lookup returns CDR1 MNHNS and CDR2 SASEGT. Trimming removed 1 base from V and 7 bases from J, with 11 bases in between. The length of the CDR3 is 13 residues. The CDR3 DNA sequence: TGTGCCAGCAGTGAAGGCCCCTCTCGGGAGCAGTACTTC. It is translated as CASSEGPSREQYF.

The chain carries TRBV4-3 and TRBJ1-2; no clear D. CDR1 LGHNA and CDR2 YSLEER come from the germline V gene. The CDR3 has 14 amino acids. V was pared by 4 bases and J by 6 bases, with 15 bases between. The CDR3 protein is CASSRKDGNDGYTF. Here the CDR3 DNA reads TGCGCCAGCAGCCGAAAGGACGGGAATGATGGCTACACCTTC.

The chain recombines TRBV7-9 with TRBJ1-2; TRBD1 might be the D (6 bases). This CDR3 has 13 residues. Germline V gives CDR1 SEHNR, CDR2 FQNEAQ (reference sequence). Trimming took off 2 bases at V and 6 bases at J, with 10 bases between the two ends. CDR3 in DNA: TGTGCCAGCAGCTTACAACAGGGTGATGGCTACACCTTC. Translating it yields CASSLQQGDGYTF.

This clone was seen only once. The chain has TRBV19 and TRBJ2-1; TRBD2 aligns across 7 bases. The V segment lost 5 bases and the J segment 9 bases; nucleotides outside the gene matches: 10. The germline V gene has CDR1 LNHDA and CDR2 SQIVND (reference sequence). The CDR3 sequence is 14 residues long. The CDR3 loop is CASSAAPGRSEQFF. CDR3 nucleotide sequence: TGTGCCAGTAGTGCCGCCCCCGGGAGGTCTGAGCAGTTCTTC.

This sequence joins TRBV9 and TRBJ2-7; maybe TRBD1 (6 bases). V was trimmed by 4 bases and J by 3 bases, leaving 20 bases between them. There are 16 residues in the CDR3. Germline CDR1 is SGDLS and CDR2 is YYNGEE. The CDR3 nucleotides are TGTGCCAGCAGCAACTACGGCAGGGGACCTCACTACGAGCAGTACTTC. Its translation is CASSNYGRGPHYEQYF.

The CDR3 region is CASVGGQYNSPLHF. The CDR3 coding sequence is TGTGCCAGCGTAGGCGGACAGTATAATTCACCCCTCCACTTT. This rearrangement joins TRBV28 to TRBJ1-6; maybe TRBD1 (6 bases). The CDR3 extends over 14 amino acids. V was pared by 8 bases and J by 4 bases, with 12 bases between. From germline, CDR1 is MDHEN and CDR2 SYDVKM. Combining the CDR3 with reference TRBV28 and TRBJ1-6 gives the whole variable domain DVKVTQSSRYLVKRTGEKVFLECVQDMDHENMFWYRQDPGLGLRLIYFSYDVKMKEKGDIPEGYSVSREKKERFSLILESASTNQTSMYLCASVGGQYNSPLHFGNGTRLTVT.